Detailed here is one T cell receptor (beta chain). What it recognizes is unknown. Repertoires were generated with immunoSEQ multiplex PCR, while TCRdb's copy carries only in-frame clones and drops some. The table includes about 1,500,000 clones, over 95% detected once. Germline-derived CDR1 and CDR2 are ENHRY and SYGVKD. V was clipped by 6 bases and J by 0 bases; unmatched bases: 10. The CDR3 extends over 19 amino acids. This sample stems from a study of shared clonotypes between healthy human individuals. Background on the study: Each donor had three CD4 naive, three CD4 memory, two CD8 naive and one CD8 memory plate.

Whole-study results and caveats: Blood was the only sampled material, and tissue repertoires likely differ.

The sequence was obtained from a man aged 30-40 years in good health. The V call is TRBV10-3, the J call TRBJ2-1; 14 nucleotides line up with TRBD2. The specimen was naive CD4+ T cells sorted from blood. Stated subset: CD45RA+ positively selected. DNA for the CDR3: TGTGCCATCAGCCACAGACTAGCGGGAGGGTCGAGCTCCTACAATGAGCAGTTCTTC. This encodes CAISHRLAGGSSSYNEQFF.